This T cell receptor (beta chain) was identified in a study of PD-L1 blockade in urothelial cancer. Sequencing used immunoSEQ multiplex PCR; TCRdb keeps in-frame clones, though not all of them. The table has about 110,000 clones, 75% to 95% seen once. CDR1 and CDR2 (germline): SGHRS, YFSETQ. The CDR3 covers 19 residues. V trimming: 2 bases; J trimming: 0 bases; junction bases outside the gene matches: 14. The time point was: peripheral blood 6 weeks after treatment start. This material consisted of PBMCs, taken around atezolizumab (anti-PD-L1) treatment. This receptor was obtained from a man in his 60s with urothelial cancer. The chain uses TRBV5-1 and TRBJ2-1; 7 nucleotides agree with TRBD2. The CDR3 here is CASSLRGSGARLSYNEQFF. As DNA, the CDR3 is TGCGCCAGCAGCTTACGGGGCAGCGGGGCCCGCCTCTCCTACAATGAGCAGTTCTTC.